This TCR beta chain was captured in a study of shared clonotypes between healthy human individuals. Notes on the study in general: Among donors, sharing of clonotypes was expected to be affected by sequencing depth.

Under the authors' procedure: ImmunoSEQ supplied junction-only sequences lacking quality scores, so filtering was different. The table came from immunoSEQ multiplex PCR; TCRdb's copy has only in-frame clones and leaves some out. The V and J calls and clone size come from that table; D and trimming were worked out from the DNA. The sample records approximately 2,300,000 clones, approximately 90% being singletons. To note about this clone: The antigen remains unidentified.

This clonotype was obtained from a man aged 18 to 30 in good health. Some clones in this sample may be carry-over from other donors' samples. Material for sequencing was naive CD4+ T cells from PBMCs. Subset reported: CD45RA+ positively selected.

CDR3 coding DNA: TGTGCCAGCAGCTTAGAAATCGGGGAGCTGTTTTTT. Amino acid sequence: CASSLEIGELFF. The chain is built from TRBV7-9 and TRBJ2-2, with unresolved D. V was pared by 1 base and J by 7 bases, with 4 bases between. This CDR3 comprises 12 residues. Germline CDR1 SEHNR, CDR2 FQNEAQ (reference sequence).